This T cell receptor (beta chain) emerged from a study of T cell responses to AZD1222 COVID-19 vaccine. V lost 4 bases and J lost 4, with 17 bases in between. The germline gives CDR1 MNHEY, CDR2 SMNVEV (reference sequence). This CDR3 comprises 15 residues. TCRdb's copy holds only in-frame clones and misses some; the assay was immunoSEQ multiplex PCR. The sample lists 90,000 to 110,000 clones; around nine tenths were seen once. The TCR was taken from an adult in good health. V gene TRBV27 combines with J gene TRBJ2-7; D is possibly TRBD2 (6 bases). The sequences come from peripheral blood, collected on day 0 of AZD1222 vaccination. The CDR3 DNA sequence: TGTGCCAGCAGTTCGGCACTAGCCGGCCGGTACGAGCAGTACTTC. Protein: CASSSALAGRYEQYF.